A single TCR beta chain is shown here with its context. Its antigen remains unknown. TCR libraries were built from about 500 ng of total RNA by linear amplification. In TCRdb, the reads were re-called with MiXCR into one record per CDR3 protein. The sample contains about 180,000 distinct CDR3 sequences, about 74% of which appear only once. Germline V gene lookup returns CDR1 LNHDA and CDR2 SQIVND (reference sequence). The CDR3 loop spans 15 amino acids. Trimming pared 1 base from V and 8 bases from J, leaving 17 bases between. This sample was included in a study of healthy donors' naive CD4 and CD8 T cells. Study-level points and caveats: Most V and J genes were reportedly biased between naive CD4+ and CD8+ cells.

Sequences were obtained from naive CD4+ and CD8+ T cells sorted from blood, pooled from several donors. This clonotype was sampled from a pool of human donors in good health; the sample pools cells from several healthy donors. This chain joins TRBV19 and TRBJ1-1, with D unresolved. CDR3 in amino acids: CASSIVSSGVSEAFF. The CDR3 nucleotides are TGTGCCAGTAGTATAGTCTCTAGTGGGGTATCAGAAGCTTTCTTT. Full variable domain (missing parts from reference TRBV19 and TRBJ1-1): DGGITQSPKYLFRKEGQNVTLSCEQNLNHDAMYWYRQDPGQGLRLIYYSQIVNDFQKGDIAEGYSVSREKKESFPLTVTSAQKNPTAFYLCASSIVSSGVSEAFFGQGTRLTVV.